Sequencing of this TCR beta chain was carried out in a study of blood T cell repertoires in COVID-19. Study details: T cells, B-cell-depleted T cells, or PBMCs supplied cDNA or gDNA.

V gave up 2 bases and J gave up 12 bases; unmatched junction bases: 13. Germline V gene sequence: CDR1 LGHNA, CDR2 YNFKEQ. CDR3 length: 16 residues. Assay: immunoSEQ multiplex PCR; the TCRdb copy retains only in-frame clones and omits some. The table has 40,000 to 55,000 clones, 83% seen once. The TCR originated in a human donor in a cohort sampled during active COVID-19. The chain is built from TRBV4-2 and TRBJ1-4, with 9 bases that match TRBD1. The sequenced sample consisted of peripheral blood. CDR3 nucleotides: TGTGCCAGCAGCCAAAGGACAGGGGCCCCGGTCCCCCAACTGTTTTTT. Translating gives CASSQRTGAPVPQLFF.